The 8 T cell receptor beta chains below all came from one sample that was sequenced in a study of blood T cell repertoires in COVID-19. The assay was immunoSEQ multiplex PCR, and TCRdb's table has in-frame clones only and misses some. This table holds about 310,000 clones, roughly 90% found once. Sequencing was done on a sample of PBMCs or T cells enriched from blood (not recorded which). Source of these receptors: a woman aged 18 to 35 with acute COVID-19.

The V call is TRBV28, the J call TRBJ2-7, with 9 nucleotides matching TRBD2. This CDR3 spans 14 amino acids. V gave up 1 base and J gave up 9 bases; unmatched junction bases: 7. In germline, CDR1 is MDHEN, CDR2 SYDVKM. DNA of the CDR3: TGTGCCAGCAGTTTATACGGCGGGAGGGATGTGCAGTACTTC. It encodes CASSLYGGRDVQYF. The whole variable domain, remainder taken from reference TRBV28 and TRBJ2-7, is DVKVTQSSRYLVKRTGEKVFLECVQDMDHENMFWYRQDPGLGLRLIYFSYDVKMKEKGDIPEGYSVSREKKERFSLILESASTNQTSMYLCASSLYGGRDVQYFGPGTRLTVT.

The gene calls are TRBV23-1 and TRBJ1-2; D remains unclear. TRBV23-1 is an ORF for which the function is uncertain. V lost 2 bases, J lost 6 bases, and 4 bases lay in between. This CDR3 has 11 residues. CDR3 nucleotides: TGCGCCAGCAGTCAAGAGGATGGCTACACCTTC. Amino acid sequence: CASSQEDGYTF.

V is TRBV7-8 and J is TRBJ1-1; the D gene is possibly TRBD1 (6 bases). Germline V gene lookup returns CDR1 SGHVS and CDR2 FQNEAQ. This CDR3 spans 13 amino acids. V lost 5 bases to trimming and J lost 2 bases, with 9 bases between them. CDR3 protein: CASSLRGNTEAFF. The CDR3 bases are TGTGCCAGCAGCCTCAGGGGTAACACTGAAGCTTTCTTT. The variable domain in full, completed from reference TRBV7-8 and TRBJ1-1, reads GAGVSQSPRYKVAKRGQDVALRCDPISGHVSLFWYQQALGQGPEFLTYFQNEAQLDKSGLPSDRFFAERPEGSVSTLKIQRTQQEDSAVYLCASSLRGNTEAFFGQGTRLTVV.

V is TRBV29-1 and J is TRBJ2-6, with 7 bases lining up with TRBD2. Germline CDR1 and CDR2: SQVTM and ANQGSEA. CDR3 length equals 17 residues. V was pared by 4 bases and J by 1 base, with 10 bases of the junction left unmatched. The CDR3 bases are TGCAGCGTTGTCTCCGGGCGGGAGAAATCTGGGGCCAACGTCCTGACTTTC. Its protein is CSVVSGREKSGANVLTF.

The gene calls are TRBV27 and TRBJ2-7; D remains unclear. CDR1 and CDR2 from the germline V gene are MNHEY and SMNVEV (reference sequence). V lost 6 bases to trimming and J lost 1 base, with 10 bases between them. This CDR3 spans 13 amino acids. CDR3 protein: CASSLTISYEQYF. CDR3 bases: TGTGCCAGCAGCCTAACCATTTCCTACGAGCAGTACTTC.

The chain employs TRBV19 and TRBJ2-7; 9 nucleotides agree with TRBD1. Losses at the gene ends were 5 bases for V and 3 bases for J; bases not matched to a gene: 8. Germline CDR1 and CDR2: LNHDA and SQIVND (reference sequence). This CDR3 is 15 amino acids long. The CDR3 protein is CASSVRQGEVYEQYF. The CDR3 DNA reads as TGTGCCAGTAGTGTCAGACAGGGGGAGGTCTACGAGCAGTACTTC.

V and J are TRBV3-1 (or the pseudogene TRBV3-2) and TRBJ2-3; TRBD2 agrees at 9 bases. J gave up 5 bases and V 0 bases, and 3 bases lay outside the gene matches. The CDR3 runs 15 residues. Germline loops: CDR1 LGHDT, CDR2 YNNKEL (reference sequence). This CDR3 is CASSQELSGGDTQYF. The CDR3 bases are TGTGCCAGCAGCCAAGAGCTTAGCGGGGGAGATACGCAGTATTTT.

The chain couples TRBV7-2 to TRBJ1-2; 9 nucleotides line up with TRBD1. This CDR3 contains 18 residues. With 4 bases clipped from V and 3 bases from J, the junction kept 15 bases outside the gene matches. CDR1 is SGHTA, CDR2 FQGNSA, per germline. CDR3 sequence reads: CASSSLPQNRGLHYGYTF. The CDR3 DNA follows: TGTGCCAGCAGCTCACTCCCCCAGAACAGGGGGCTCCACTATGGCTACACCTTC.